The 21 T cell receptor beta chains in this list originate from one sample, sequenced in a study of blood T cell repertoires in COVID-19. Sequencing was performed with immunoSEQ multiplex PCR; in TCRdb, only in-frame clones are kept and a portion is missing. The sample has 70,000 to 85,000 clones; 70% to 90% are singletons. The material sequenced was peripheral blood. Receptor source: a woman older than 75 in a cohort sampled during active or convalescent COVID-19.

This clone has just a few counts. This chain connects TRBV7-9 to TRBJ1-5; D gene ambiguous. This CDR3 contains 14 residues. Germline CDR1 and CDR2: SEHNR and FQNEAQ (reference sequence). V shed 1 base and J shed 7 bases, with 11 bases lying between them. CDR3 sequence reads: CASSLGPLGQPQHF. CDR3 in DNA: TGTGCCAGCAGCTTAGGACCCCTCGGGCAGCCCCAGCATTTT.

The V gene is TRBV5-1, the J gene TRBJ1-2; 10 bases are a match to TRBD1. Per germline, CDR1 SGHRS and CDR2 YFSETQ. The CDR3 runs to 12 residues. The J segment lost 8 bases and the V segment lost 9 bases, leaving 7 bases of the junction unmatched. The CDR3 DNA is TGCGCCACTGGGGGACAGGGGAAGGGCTACACCTTC. Its protein product is CATGGQGKGYTF. The full variable domain, completed using reference TRBV5-1 and TRBJ1-2, is KAGVTQTPRYLIKTRGQQVTLSCSPISGHRSVSWYQQTPGQGLQFLFEYFSETQRNKGNFPGRFSGRQFSNSRSEMNVSTLELGDSALYLCATGGQGKGYTFGSGTRLTVV.

V is TRBV5-1 and J is TRBJ2-2; the D is unclear. The CDR3 has 13 residues. The V gene's germline CDR1 is SGHRS and CDR2 YFSETQ. Trimming left V 5 bases short and J 3 bases short, with 8 bases between. This CDR3 is CASRTLDTGELFF. CDR3 nucleotide sequence: TGCGCCAGCAGAACTTTGGACACCGGGGAGCTGTTTTTT.

The rearrangement uses TRBV5-6 and TRBJ2-7; 8 nucleotides agree with TRBD1. The CDR3 is made up of 14 amino acids. In germline, CDR1 is SGHDT, CDR2 YYEEEE. The trim removed 4 bases at V and 4 bases at J, leaving 7 bases unmatched. Here the CDR3 reads CASSPPRQGYEQYF. The CDR3 DNA sequence: TGTGCCAGCAGCCCACCCCGACAGGGGTACGAGCAGTACTTC.

For the CDR3, the DNA is TGTGCCAGCAGACAAACAGGGGACTATGGCTACACCTTC. Amino acids: CASRQTGDYGYTF. V is TRBV16 and J is TRBJ1-2, with TRBD1 identical over 7 bases. The CDR3 covers 13 residues. With V trimmed by 6 bases and J by 3 bases, 4 bases remained unmatched. Per germline, CDR1 KGHSY and CDR2 FQNENV.

V usage is TRBV11-3 and J usage is TRBJ2-1; 7 nucleotides match TRBD2. This CDR3 is 16 amino acids long. The germline V gene has CDR1 SGHNT and CDR2 YENEEA. Germline trimming cut 1 base from V and 4 bases from J; bases unmatched to any gene: 7. The DNA for the CDR3 is TGTGCCAGCAGCTTAGGCGGGGGTTTGACTTACAATGAGCAGTTCTTC. Its protein is CASSLGGGLTYNEQFF.

The chain is built from TRBV6-5 and TRBJ1-5, with TRBD1 matching 9 bases. Germline values: CDR1 MNHEY, CDR2 SVGAGI. The ends lost 5 bases at V and 7 bases at J; junction bases unmatched: 6. The CDR3 covers 14 residues. The CDR3, as DNA: TGTGCCAGCAGTCCCGACAGGGGGTACCAGCCCCAGCATTTT. Translated, it gives CASSPDRGYQPQHF.

The chain joins TRBV18 to TRBJ2-7, with TRBD2 identical over 9 bases. J gave up 3 bases and V 0 bases, and 9 bases lay outside the gene matches. The CDR3 spans 17 residues. CDR1 is KGHSH and CDR2 is LQKENI in the germline V gene. The CDR3 coding sequence is TGTGCCAGCTCACCACCGGGTAGCGGGAGTCTTGGCTACGAGCAGTACTTC. Encoded protein: CASSPPGSGSLGYEQYF.

CDR3 in amino acids: CATNRGASTDTQYF. As DNA, the CDR3 is TGTGCCACCAACAGGGGAGCTAGCACAGATACGCAGTATTTT. This chain joins TRBV6-5 and TRBJ2-3; 7 nucleotides match TRBD1. The length of the CDR3 is 14 residues. The V and J ends lost 10 bases and 0 bases, in that order; junction bases with no gene match: 7. From germline, CDR1 is MNHEY and CDR2 SVGAGI.

The rearrangement joins TRBV9 to TRBJ1-5, with D maybe TRBD1 (5 bases). This CDR3 is built from 16 residues. Germline V CDR1 and CDR2: SGDLS, YYNGEE. The V gene lost 0 bases and the J gene lost 1 base, with 11 bases spanning the gap. The CDR3, as DNA: TGTGCCAGCAGCGTAGGTTTCGGGGGGAGCAATCAGCCCCAGCATTTT. This codes for CASSVGFGGSNQPQHF.

The CDR3 DNA follows: TGTGCCAGCGGGGAGGGCTATGGCTACACCTTC. This gives the protein CASGEGYGYTF. V and J are TRBV7-9 and TRBJ1-2, with D unclear. Per germline, CDR1 SEHNR and CDR2 FQNEAQ (reference sequence). This CDR3 is built from 11 residues. The ends were cut back, 8 bases at V and 4 bases at J, with 8 bases in the middle.

The chain links TRBV15 to TRBJ1-2; 8 positions agree with TRBD1. Germline V lookup: CDR1 LNHNV, CDR2 YYDKDF (reference sequence). CDR3 size: 14 residues. Losses at the gene ends were 6 bases for V and 5 bases for J; bases not matched to a gene: 8. The CDR3 sequence is CATSKDRVGYGYTF. The CDR3 coding sequence is TGTGCCACCAGTAAGGACAGGGTTGGGTATGGCTACACCTTC.

The J gene is TRBJ1-4, the V gene TRBV7-9; D possibly corresponds to TRBD1 (6 bases). The CDR3 has 15 residues. Germline CDR1 SEHNR, CDR2 FQNEAQ (reference sequence). Between the trimmed V and J ends, which lost 5 bases and 6 bases, there was a span of 16 bases. The CDR3 DNA follows: TGTGCCAGCAGCCAATCAGGGGCGGATTATGAAAAACTGTTTTTT. Translating it yields CASSQSGADYEKLFF.

V gene TRBV6-1 combines with J gene TRBJ2-7; D possibly corresponds to TRBD2 (5 bases). Trimming pared 4 bases from V and 5 bases from J, leaving 9 bases between. The CDR3 length is 12 residues. CDR1 is MNHNS, CDR2 SASEGT, per germline. The CDR3 bases are TGTGCCAGCAGTGTAGCCGGGGACGAGCAGTACGTC. It codes for CASSVAGDEQYV.

The CDR3, as DNA: TGTGCCAGCTCACCAGGAGGTTTCTCCTACAATGAGCAGTTCTTC. Encoded protein: CASSPGGFSYNEQFF. The genes are TRBV18 and TRBJ2-1, with D tentatively TRBD2 (5 bases). V was pared by 2 bases and J by 0 bases, with 8 bases between. Germline CDR1 KGHSH, CDR2 LQKENI. CDR3 length: 15 amino acids.

The rearrangement uses TRBV2 and TRBJ1-5; weak D call: TRBD1 (5 bases). CDR1 is SNHLY and CDR2 is FYNNEI in the germline V gene. This CDR3 has 12 amino acids. V lost 7 bases to trimming and J lost 7 bases, with 11 bases between them. This CDR3 reads CASNQGGQPQHF. The CDR3 nucleotides read TGTGCCAGCAACCAGGGTGGGCAGCCCCAGCATTTT. The full variable domain, completed using reference TRBV2 and TRBJ1-5, is EPEVTQTPSHQVTQMGQEVILRCVPISNHLYFYWYRQILGQKVEFLVSFYNNEISEKSEIFDDQFSVERPDGSNFTLKIRSTKLEDSAMYFCASNQGGQPQHFGDGTRLSIL.

This clone was detected a few times. This sequence joins TRBV30 and TRBJ2-7; possible D gene TRBD1, 5 bases. CDR3 size: 12 residues. Trimming removed 7 bases from V and 1 base from J, with 11 bases in between. CDR1 is GTSNPN and CDR2 is SVGIG in the germline V gene (reference sequence). In nucleotides, the CDR3 is TGTGCCTCCGACAGATCTTCCTACGAGCAGTACTTC. It specifies CASDRSSYEQYF.

The J gene is TRBJ1-5, the V gene TRBV12-5; D not resolved. Germline V gene lookup returns CDR1 LGHNT and CDR2 FRNRAP. This CDR3 is built from 11 residues. Deletions cut 3 bases from V and 5 bases from J, with 2 bases between. CDR3 protein: CASGFDQPQHF. The CDR3 DNA is TGTGCTAGTGGTTTCGATCAGCCCCAGCATTTT.

The chain has TRBV7-2 and TRBJ2-1; 10 bases are a match to TRBD2. The CDR3 extends over 15 amino acids. CDR1 SGHTA and CDR2 FQGNSA come from the germline V gene. V trimming: 5 bases; J trimming: 4 bases; junction bases outside the gene matches: 5. The CDR3 loop is CASSPGLAEYNEQFF. The CDR3 region has the DNA TGTGCCAGCAGCCCCGGACTAGCGGAGTACAATGAGCAGTTCTTC.

The chain couples TRBV12-3 or TRBV12-4 to TRBJ2-1, with D hard to call. The CDR3 loop spans 11 amino acids. Trimming left V 6 bases short and J 6 bases short, with 6 bases between. The CDR3 DNA follows: TGTGCCAGCAGCCCCCGCAATGAGCAGTTCTTC. Translation: CASSPRNEQFF.

This clone appeared a single time. The rearrangement joins TRBV27 to TRBJ2-7; D possibly corresponds to TRBD1 (5 bases). The CDR3 is 15 residues long. The V and J ends lost 4 bases and 0 bases respectively, with 13 bases between them. Germline V gene data show CDR1 as MNHEY and CDR2 as SMNVEV (reference sequence). CDR3 amino acids: CASSSPSTGSYEQYV. The CDR3 nucleotides are TGTGCCAGCAGTTCTCCGAGCACAGGCTCCTACGAGCAGTACGTC.